The 30 T cell receptor beta chains below all came from one sample that was sequenced in a study of a mutant IDH1 vaccine in newly diagnosed glioma. Time point defined: week 35, safety follow-up. Vaccination comprised doses that each held 300 ug of mutant IDH1 20-mer peptide, plus topical imiquimod. Which antigens these TCRs recognize remains unknown. Sequencing was performed with immunoSEQ multiplex PCR; in TCRdb, only in-frame clones are kept and a portion is missing. The table records tens of thousands of clones, roughly 76% of them present only once. The source was PBMCs, collected from a glioma patient whose treatment included an IDH1 peptide vaccine. These receptors were collected from a man aged 40-49 years with glioma.

The chain joins TRBV11-2 to TRBJ2-1, with 13 bases fitting TRBD2. The length of the CDR3 is 16 residues. V lost 7 bases, J lost 7 bases, and 10 bases stayed unmatched. Per the germline V gene, CDR1 is SGHAT and CDR2 is FQNNGV. Written as DNA, the CDR3 is TGTGCCAGCACCCAACGACTAGCGGGGGGCCCAAATGAGCAGTTCTTC. Protein sequence: CASTQRLAGGPNEQFF.

This clone was picked up one time. The chain employs TRBV19 and TRBJ1-2; D may be TRBD1 (6 bases). Trimming cost V 5 bases and J 5 bases, with 21 bases left between them. The germline V gene encodes CDR1 LNHDA and CDR2 SQIVND (reference sequence). The CDR3 runs to 16 residues. This CDR3 reads CASSALSSGHSYGYTF. For the CDR3, the DNA is TGTGCCAGTAGTGCCCTCTCCTCGGGACACTCATATGGCTACACCTTC.

V is TRBV6-5 and J is TRBJ1-2; D perhaps matches TRBD1 (6 bases). CDR1 is MNHEY, CDR2 SVGAGI, per germline. This CDR3 is 14 amino acids long. Between the trimmed V and J ends, which lost 5 bases and 8 bases, there was a span of 18 bases. The CDR3 region is CASSTPGAGGGYTF. CDR3 coding DNA: TGTGCCAGCAGTACGCCGGGGGCAGGTGGGGGCTACACCTTC.

This sequence joins TRBV11-1 and TRBJ2-5; 11 bases are a match to TRBD2. CDR1 and CDR2 (germline): SGHAT, FQDESV (reference sequence). Germline trimming cut 5 bases from V and 5 bases from J; bases unmatched to any gene: 13. CDR3 length: 17 residues. Here the CDR3 reads CASSPSVLTSGTETQYF. The CDR3 DNA reads TGTGCCAGCAGCCCGTCAGTTTTGACTAGCGGGACGGAGACCCAGTACTTC.

V and J are TRBV6-1 and TRBJ1-1; TRBD1 matches 7 bases. V shed 7 bases, J shed 7 bases, and the junction held 3 bases outside the gene matches. Germline assignment: CDR1 MNHNS and CDR2 SASEGT. This CDR3 is 11 amino acids long. CDR3 region: CASTRGGEAFF. For the CDR3, the DNA is TGTGCCAGCACCAGGGGGGGTGAAGCTTTCTTT.

This clone appeared a few times. This chain joins TRBV2 and TRBJ1-1, with 7 bases identical to TRBD1. CDR3 length: 12 amino acids. CDR1 is SNHLY and CDR2 is FYNNEI in the germline V gene. V gave up 4 bases and J gave up 8 bases; unmatched junction bases: 4. CDR3 nucleotide sequence: TGTGCCAGCAGTGCCACAGGGGAGGAAGCTTTCTTT. Translated: CASSATGEEAFF. Full variable domain (remainder filled in from reference TRBV2 and TRBJ1-1): EPEVTQTPSHQVTQMGQEVILRCVPISNHLYFYWYRQILGQKVEFLVSFYNNEISEKSEIFDDQFSVERPDGSNFTLKIRSTKLEDSAMYFCASSATGEEAFFGQGTRLTVV.

The genes are TRBV5-6 and TRBJ2-7; D remains unclear. Trimming stripped 2 bases from V and 2 bases from J, with 2 bases between. The germline gives CDR1 SGHDT, CDR2 YYEEEE. The CDR3 totals 11 residues. The CDR3 DNA reads TGTGCCAGCAGCTTTCCCTACGAGCAGTACTTC. Its translation: CASSFPYEQYF.

The V gene is TRBV28, the J gene TRBJ1-5; a weak D match, TRBD1 (6 bases). V was cut by 3 bases and J by 1 base, with 13 bases left in between. The V gene's germline CDR1 is MDHEN and CDR2 SYDVKM. This CDR3 contains 16 residues. As DNA, the CDR3 is TGTGCCAGCAGTTTGGAGCAGGGGACGAGCAATCAGCCCCAGCATTTT. This sequence encodes CASSLEQGTSNQPQHF.

The chain joins TRBV12-5 to TRBJ1-1; D is perhaps TRBD1 (6 bases). Germline V gives CDR1 LGHNT, CDR2 FRNRAP. With 2 bases removed from V and 4 bases from J, the gap between germline ends came to 17 bases. The CDR3 extends over 16 amino acids. CDR3 sequence: CASGLPGGGLFTEAFF. CDR3 nucleotides: TGTGCTAGTGGTTTGCCCGGAGGGGGACTTTTCACTGAAGCTTTCTTT.

V and J are TRBV28 and TRBJ1-5; 7 bases are a match to TRBD1. Germline CDR1 MDHEN, CDR2 SYDVKM. The CDR3 covers 16 residues. Germline trimming cut 5 bases from V and 5 bases from J; bases unmatched to any gene: 12. CDR3 amino acids: CASSNQLGQEDQPQHF. In DNA form, the CDR3 reads TGTGCCAGCAGTAACCAACTTGGACAGGAAGATCAGCCCCAGCATTTT. Looking up the rest from reference TRBV28 and TRBJ1-5 gives the full variable domain: DVKVTQSSRYLVKRTGEKVFLECVQDMDHENMFWYRQDPGLGLRLIYFSYDVKMKEKGDIPEGYSVSREKKERFSLILESASTNQTSMYLCASSNQLGQEDQPQHFGDGTRLSIL.

The chain carries TRBV9 and TRBJ2-5; D is unclear. V lost 2 bases and J 1 base, leaving 12 bases between the germline ends. Germline V gene data show CDR1 as SGDLS and CDR2 as YYNGEE. The CDR3 has 15 residues. The CDR3 loop is CASSVTLGSQETQYF. DNA for the CDR3: TGTGCCAGCAGCGTCACATTGGGATCCCAAGAGACCCAGTACTTC.

V usage is TRBV7-2 and J usage is TRBJ2-1; D is tentatively TRBD1 or TRBD2 (5 bases each). V was pared by 6 bases and J by 0 bases, with 9 bases between. CDR1 and CDR2 (germline): SGHTA, FQGNSA. CDR3 length: 14 residues. In DNA form, the CDR3 reads TGTGCCAGCAGGGGACGGAGCTCCTACAATGAGCAGTTCTTC. This encodes CASRGRSSYNEQFF.

The V gene is TRBV29-1, the J gene TRBJ2-5; D is unclear. Trimming left V 4 bases short and J 6 bases short, with 18 bases between. In germline, CDR1 is SQVTM, CDR2 ANQGSEA. This CDR3 has 14 amino acids. CDR3 amino acids: CSVAQDPHVKTQYF. The DNA of the CDR3 is TGCAGCGTTGCGCAGGACCCCCATGTGAAGACCCAGTACTTC.

The chain joins TRBV19 to TRBJ1-5; TRBD1 matches 7 bases. The CDR3 sequence is 15 residues long. Germline-derived CDR1 and CDR2 are LNHDA and SQIVND (reference sequence). Losses at the gene ends were 5 bases for V and 10 bases for J; bases not matched to a gene: 14. CDR3 DNA sequence: TGTGCCAGTAGTTACAGGGGCCCCGCAGGATATCCCCAGCATTTT. It yields the protein CASSYRGPAGYPQHF.

This chain connects TRBV29-1 to TRBJ2-5; 11 nucleotides align to TRBD2. The trim removed 5 bases at V and 4 bases at J, leaving 9 bases unmatched. The germline CDR1 and CDR2 sequences are SQVTM and ANQGSEA. This CDR3 has 15 residues. The CDR3 coding sequence is TGCAGCGTTCGGCTACTAGCGGGAGCTCGAGAGACCCAGTACTTC. It encodes CSVRLLAGARETQYF.

The chain recombines TRBV4-2 with TRBJ1-1, with 7 bases lining up with TRBD1. The CDR3 runs to 15 residues. CDR1 LGHNA and CDR2 YNFKEQ come from the germline V gene. V lost 1 base, J lost 6 bases, and 8 bases stayed unmatched. The CDR3: CASSQGQGMYAEAFF. DNA for the CDR3: TGTGCCAGCAGCCAAGGACAGGGAATGTACGCTGAAGCTTTCTTT.

The V call is TRBV5-6, the J call TRBJ1-2; perhaps TRBD1 as D (6 bases). Germline V gene data show CDR1 as SGHDT and CDR2 as YYEEEE. Trimming shortened V by 6 bases and J by 8 bases, and 17 bases separated the two germline ends. This CDR3 has 13 residues. CDR3 residues: CASKFPQGIGYTF. CDR3 nucleotide sequence: TGTGCCAGCAAATTTCCCCAGGGGATCGGCTACACCTTC.

This chain uses TRBV14 with TRBJ2-5; no clear D. CDR1 is SGHDN, CDR2 FVKESK, per germline. Between the trimmed V and J ends, which lost 1 base and 5 bases, there was a span of 5 bases. The CDR3 sequence is 12 residues long. The CDR3 region is CASSQVGETQYF. CDR3 DNA: TGTGCCAGCAGCCAAGTCGGGGAGACCCAGTACTTC.

The rearrangement uses TRBV7-2 and TRBJ2-7; D possibly corresponds to TRBD1 (6 bases). V lost 0 bases, J lost 5 bases, and 11 bases lay in between. CDR3 length: 14 amino acids. Germline values: CDR1 SGHTA, CDR2 FQGNSA. The CDR3 DNA follows: TGTGCCAGCAGCTTAGCGGGCAGGGGAAACGAGCAGTACTTC. Its translation is CASSLAGRGNEQYF.

The chain employs TRBV7-8 and TRBJ2-3; 8 nucleotides line up with TRBD2. V lost 1 base and J lost 13; bases outside the gene matches: 16. Looked up from germline, CDR1 is SGHVS and CDR2 is FQNEAQ. CDR3 length: 16 residues. The CDR3 DNA reads as TGTGCCAGCAGCTTAGGGCTAGCGGGCTCAGACCCCGCCGAGTATTTT. Translated: CASSLGLAGSDPAEYF.

CDR3 bases: TGTGCCAGCAGCGTTTTCCCCGGACAGGGAACAGATACGCAGTATTTT. This translates into CASSVFPGQGTDTQYF. V is TRBV9 and J is TRBJ2-3; TRBD1 matches 8 bases. The CDR3 is made up of 16 amino acids. The V gene's germline CDR1 is SGDLS and CDR2 YYNGEE. Unmatched junction bases numbered 8, after V lost 2 bases and J lost 3 bases. The full variable domain, in which reference TRBV9 and TRBJ2-3 provide the parts outside the CDR3, is DSGVTQTPKHLITATGQRVTLRCSPRSGDLSVYWYQQSLDQGLQFLIQYYNGEERAKGNILERFSAQQFPDLHSELNLSSLELGDSALYFCASSVFPGQGTDTQYFGPGTRLTVL.

This clone was seen only a few times. The chain recombines TRBV19 with TRBJ1-4; 7 bases align to TRBD1. The CDR3 extends over 14 amino acids. Losses at the gene ends were 4 bases for V and 6 bases for J; bases not matched to a gene: 5. Per germline, CDR1 LNHDA and CDR2 SQIVND (reference sequence). DNA for the CDR3: TGTGCCAGTAGTAACAGGGGAGGAGATGAAAAACTGTTTTTT. The encoded protein is CASSNRGGDEKLFF.

The gene calls are TRBV19 and TRBJ2-4, with D possibly matching TRBD2 (7 bases). There are 16 residues in the CDR3. The germline V gene encodes CDR1 LNHDA and CDR2 SQIVND (reference sequence). The V gene lost 2 bases and the J gene lost 0 bases, with 11 bases spanning the gap. Here the CDR3 reads CASSITGGLAKNIQYF. CDR3 sequence (DNA): TGTGCCAGTAGTATAACGGGGGGCTTAGCCAAAAACATTCAGTACTTC.

The chain combines TRBV19 with TRBJ2-2; a weak D match, TRBD2 (6 bases). CDR3 length: 14 amino acids. The germline CDR1 and CDR2 sequences are LNHDA and SQIVND (reference sequence). V lost 5 bases and J lost 1, with 8 bases in between. CDR3 loop: CASSPEGNTGELFF. In nucleotides, the CDR3 is TGTGCCAGTAGTCCGGAGGGGAACACCGGGGAGCTGTTTTTT.

Here the CDR3 DNA reads TGTGCCAGCAGCGCCGGGACAGGGGGAACCTACGAGCAGTACTTC. Protein sequence: CASSAGTGGTYEQYF. The V gene is TRBV9, the J gene TRBJ2-7; 11 bases map to TRBD1. The length of the CDR3 is 15 residues. Unmatched junction bases numbered 4, after V lost 3 bases and J lost 2 bases. Per the germline V gene, CDR1 is SGDLS and CDR2 is YYNGEE.

The chain couples TRBV19 to TRBJ1-1; 7 positions agree with TRBD1. V shed 7 bases and J 1 base; nucleotides not matched to a gene: 6. Germline V lookup: CDR1 LNHDA, CDR2 SQIVND (reference sequence). This CDR3 has 14 amino acids. The CDR3 DNA follows: TGTGCCAGTACCCGCCGGGACAGGAACACTGAAGCTTTCTTT. Translated, it gives CASTRRDRNTEAFF.

This chain uses TRBV11-2 with TRBJ1-1; 8 bases match TRBD1. From germline, CDR1 is SGHAT and CDR2 FQNNGV. The junction had 4 bases not matched to a gene; V was cut back by 5 bases and J by 5 bases. The CDR3 has 13 residues. The CDR3 region has the DNA TGTGCCAGCAGCCCGGACAGGGTAACTGAAGCTTTCTTT. Encoded protein: CASSPDRVTEAFF.

The chain combines TRBV5-4 with TRBJ2-3; tentatively, D is TRBD2 (7 bases). Deletions cut 0 bases from V and 3 bases from J, with 11 bases between. The CDR3 spans 15 residues. Per germline, CDR1 SGHNT and CDR2 YYREEE (reference sequence). CDR3: CASSLVGGGTDTQYF. In DNA form, the CDR3 reads TGTGCCAGCAGCTTGGTGGGAGGGGGAACAGATACGCAGTATTTT.

This clone was recorded only once. The junction does not match germline at one end; this may be a read error. The chain carries TRBV11-2 and TRBJ1-5, with a weak D call TRBD1 (6 bases). This CDR3 contains 15 residues. CDR1 is SGHAT, CDR2 FQNNGV, per germline. The CDR3 reads CASSLEGGRMWAQHF. The CDR3 DNA sequence: TGTGCCAGCAGCCTAGAGGGGGGAAGGATGTGGGCCCAGCATTTT. The full variable domain, in which reference TRBV11-2 and TRBJ1-5 provide the parts outside the CDR3, is EAGVAQSPRYKIIEKRQSVAFWCNPISGHATLYWYQQILGQGPKLLIQFQNNGVVDDSQLPKDRFSAERLKGVDSTLKIQPAKLEDSAVYLCASSLEGGRMWAQHFGDGTRLSIL.

The chain combines TRBV14 with TRBJ1-2; D perhaps matches TRBD1 (5 bases). V lost 4 bases and J 1 base, leaving 13 bases between the germline ends. Per the germline V gene, CDR1 is SGHDN and CDR2 is FVKESK. The CDR3 has 15 residues. This CDR3 is CASSPLGANNYGYTF. CDR3 nucleotide sequence: TGTGCCAGCAGCCCCTTAGGGGCGAATAACTATGGCTACACCTTC.